The source of this T cell receptor beta chain is a study of PD-1 blockade in mismatch repair-deficient tumors. Study-wide background: Patients had eleven to twelve mismatch repair-deficient cancer types, all previously treated and progressing.

On this clone: Its target is unknown.

The method was immunoSEQ multiplex PCR; TCRdb's version includes in-frame clones alone and lacks a portion of them. The sample yields some 16,000 clones, around 80% seen once. Specified time point: approximately nine-day in vitro stimulation with candidate neoantigen peptide 5. After removal of 5 bases from V and 0 bases from J, the junction contained 4 bases not matched to a gene. The CDR3 is made up of 15 amino acids. Germline V gene data show CDR1 as SGHAT and CDR2 as FQDESV (reference sequence). This specimen consisted of cells cultured in vitro, obtained from a patient treated with pembrolizumab. The sequence derives from an adult with mismatch repair-deficient cancer. The V gene is TRBV11-1, the J gene TRBJ1-1; 9 bases are a match to TRBD1. CDR3 in amino acids: CASSITGGLNTEAFF. The CDR3 region has the DNA TGTGCCAGCAGCATAACAGGGGGCCTGAACACTGAAGCTTTCTTT.